This passage covers 15 T cell receptor beta chains from one sample sequenced in a study of vaccination and CD4 T cells after COVID-19. Once obtained from cultured CD4+ T cells, the DNA was sequenced using the Oncomine TCR Beta short-read assay. Genomic DNA was drawn out of CD4+ T cells grown in culture. From the PCR reads, TCRdb called clonotypes with MiXCR, one entry per CDR3 protein. The table records thousands of distinct CDR3 sequences, 28% of them present only once. These receptors have no known antigen. Treatment specified: approximately nine-day PBMC culture with coronavirus spike peptide pools or control peptides (ViraFEST assay). These CD4+ T cells came from an unexposed donor, sampled before the COVID-19 pandemic (2011-2018). What was sequenced was CD4+ T cells from blood, cultured in vitro. Receptors originate from a human donor in good health.

This clonotype has just a few counts. This chain joins TRBV7-6 and TRBJ1-6, with D perhaps matching TRBD1 (6 bases). Per germline, CDR1 SGHVS and CDR2 FNYEAQ. The V gene lost 1 base and the J gene lost 9 bases, with 16 bases spanning the gap. The CDR3 is 16 residues long. CDR3 region: CASSLGGNREGSPLHF. The CDR3 DNA follows: TGTGCCAGCAGCTTAGGTGGGAACAGGGAGGGTTCACCCCTCCACTTT.

Concerning this clonotype: The junction and the germline gene differ at one end; a read error may be behind it. The V and J genes are TRBV6-2 or TRBV6-3 and TRBJ2-2; the D gene is possibly TRBD2 (6 bases). The CDR3 sequence is 15 residues long. In germline, CDR1 is MNHEY, CDR2 SVGEGT. CDR3: CASSYPRGIGGVLFF. The CDR3 DNA reads TGTGCCAGCAGTTACCCTCGCGGGATCGGCGGGGTGCTGTTTTTT.

This clonotype was seen a handful of times. The chain couples TRBV6-4 to TRBJ2-2; D gene uncertain. The V end was cut by 2 bases, the J end by 3 bases, with 4 bases between. Per germline, CDR1 MRHNA and CDR2 SNTAGT. This CDR3 comprises 13 residues. Written as DNA, the CDR3 is TGTGCCAGCAGTGACAGGGACACCGGGGAGCTGTTTTTT. As protein: CASSDRDTGELFF.

The V gene is TRBV27, the J gene TRBJ2-7; D gene unclear. Germline CDR1 is MNHEY and CDR2 is SMNVEV (reference sequence). The CDR3 loop spans 17 amino acids. Deletions cut 4 bases from V and 0 bases from J, with 19 bases between. CDR3 residues: CASSSPTDIISSYEQYF. Here the CDR3 DNA reads TGTGCCAGCAGTTCCCCCACCGATATAATCAGCTCCTACGAGCAGTACTTC.

This clonotype was counted only a few times. The chain couples TRBV7-8 to TRBJ2-3, with 10 positions matching TRBD1. This CDR3 spans 15 amino acids. With V trimmed by 7 bases and J by 4 bases, 8 bases remained unmatched. CDR1 is SGHVS and CDR2 is FQNEAQ in the germline V gene. The CDR3, as DNA: TGTGCCAGCAACAGACAGGGGGCGCCGGCAGATACGCAGTATTTT. Translation gives CASNRQGAPADTQYF.

This clonotype was counted between two and nine times. This chain links TRBV27 with TRBJ2-1; the D call may be TRBD1 or TRBD2 (6 bases each). This CDR3 spans 21 amino acids. Germline loops: CDR1 MNHEY, CDR2 SMNVEV (reference sequence). V lost 1 base and J 0 bases, leaving 25 bases between the germline ends. CDR3 nucleotides: TGTGCCAGCAGTTTATTGGGGGGCTTGGGGGACCCTAAAAGCTCCTACAATGAGCAGTTCTTC. Translating it yields CASSLLGGLGDPKSSYNEQFF.

This chain links TRBV2 with TRBJ2-5; 7 nucleotides align to TRBD2. The CDR3 extends over 13 amino acids. Germline V gene sequence: CDR1 SNHLY, CDR2 FYNNEI. The V and J ends lost 8 bases and 5 bases, in that order; junction bases with no gene match: 8. CDR3 amino acids: CASWLAARETQYF. CDR3 DNA: TGTGCCAGCTGGCTAGCGGCACGGGAGACCCAGTACTTC.

There are a few counts of this clonotype. CDR3 residues: CASSLIPLAGWTDTQYF. In nucleotides, the CDR3 is TGTGCCAGCAGTTTAATCCCACTAGCGGGGTGGACAGATACGCAGTATTTT. The genes are TRBV27 and TRBJ2-3; 10 positions agree with TRBD2. The V gene's germline CDR1 is MNHEY and CDR2 SMNVEV (reference sequence). J gave up 3 bases and V 2 bases, and 8 bases lay outside the gene matches. The CDR3 covers 17 residues.

This clonotype is termed medium-sized (0.01 to 0.1%). The V and J genes are TRBV6-5 and TRBJ2-5, with 7 nucleotides matching TRBD1. Germline V gives CDR1 MNHEY, CDR2 SVGAGI. The CDR3 has 14 amino acids. V was pared by 4 bases and J by 2 bases, with 4 bases of the junction left unmatched. CDR3 sequence reads: CASSSTQGQETQYF. The CDR3 DNA reads as TGTGCCAGCAGTTCCACACAGGGGCAAGAGACCCAGTACTTC.

The rearrangement joins TRBV10-3 to TRBJ2-5; 10 positions agree with TRBD2. The V and J ends lost 2 bases and 0 bases, in that order; junction bases with no gene match: 0. Germline values: CDR1 ENHRY, CDR2 SYGVKD. CDR3 length equals 15 residues. The CDR3 loop is CAISETSGNQETQYF. CDR3 DNA sequence: TGTGCCATCAGTGAGACTAGCGGGAACCAAGAGACCCAGTACTTC.

This clonotype has just a few counts. The chain carries TRBV20-1 and TRBJ2-7, with D maybe TRBD2 (7 bases). This CDR3 spans 13 amino acids. Germline CDR1 DFQATT, CDR2 SNEGSKA (reference sequence). V lost 3 bases to trimming and J lost 12 bases, with 21 bases between them. The CDR3 DNA reads TGCAGTGCTAGCTGGGGGCCTAGCGGAAGTTGGTACTTC. Its protein product is CSASWGPSGSWYF.

To note about this clonotype: One end of the junction does not line up with germline, which may come from a read error. The rearrangement uses TRBV7-9 and TRBJ2-7; D gene unclear. The length of the CDR3 is 11 residues. CDR1 and CDR2 from the germline V gene are SEHNR and FQNEAQ (reference sequence). The CDR3 protein is CASSLEYEQYF. The CDR3 region has the DNA TGTGCCAGCAGCTTAGAATACGAGCAGTACTTT. The variable domain in full, with the rest retrieved from reference TRBV7-9 and TRBJ2-7, is DTGVSQNPRHKITKRGQNVTFRCDPISEHNRLYWYRQTLGQGPEFLTYFQNEAQLEKSRLLSDRFSAERPKGSFSTLEIQRTEQGDSAMYLCASSLEYEQYFGPGTRLTVT.

The rearrangement links TRBV21-1 to TRBJ2-3; the D call of TRBD2 is as the table states it, not checked on the DNA. TRBV21-1 counts as a pseudogene. The CDR3 totals 16 residues. The DNA for the CDR3 is TGTGCCAGCAGCAATTACGAGCGGCTTAGCACAGATACGCAGTATTTT. It yields the protein CASSNYERLSTDTQYF.

This chain links TRBV7-2 with TRBJ2-7, with 7 bases fitting TRBD1. Germline V lookup: CDR1 SGHTA, CDR2 FQGNSA. V trimming: 3 bases; J trimming: 2 bases; junction bases outside the gene matches: 4. This CDR3 spans 14 amino acids. The chain's CDR3 is CASSFWTGTYEQYF. CDR3 coding DNA: TGTGCCAGCAGCTTCTGGACAGGTACCTACGAGCAGTACTTC.

The genes are TRBV15 and TRBJ2-2; TRBD1 might be the D (6 bases). Trimming pared 0 bases from V and 4 bases from J, leaving 9 bases between. Germline lookup yields CDR1 LNHNV and CDR2 YYDKDF (reference sequence). There are 15 residues in the CDR3. The CDR3 DNA reads as TGTGCCACCAGCAGAGAAACAGGGATCACCGGGGAGCTGTTTTTT. As protein: CATSRETGITGELFF.